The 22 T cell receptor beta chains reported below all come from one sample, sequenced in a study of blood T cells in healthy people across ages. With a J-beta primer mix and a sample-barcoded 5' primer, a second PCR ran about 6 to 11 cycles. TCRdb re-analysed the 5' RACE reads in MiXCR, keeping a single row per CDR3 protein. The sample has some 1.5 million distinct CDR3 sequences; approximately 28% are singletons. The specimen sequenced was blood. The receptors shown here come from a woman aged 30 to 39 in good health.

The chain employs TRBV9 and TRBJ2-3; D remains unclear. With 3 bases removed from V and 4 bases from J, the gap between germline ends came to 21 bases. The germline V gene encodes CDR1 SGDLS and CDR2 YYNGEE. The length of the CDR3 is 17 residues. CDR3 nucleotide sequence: TGTGCCAGCAGCGAGCGCCTGGTAGCCGGAGAGGCAGATACGCAGTATTTT. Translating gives CASSERLVAGEADTQYF.

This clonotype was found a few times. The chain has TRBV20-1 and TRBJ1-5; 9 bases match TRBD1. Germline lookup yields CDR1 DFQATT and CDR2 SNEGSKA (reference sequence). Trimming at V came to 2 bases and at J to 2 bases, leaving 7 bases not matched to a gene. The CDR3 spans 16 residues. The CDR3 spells CSARRTGERGNQPQHF. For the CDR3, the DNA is TGCAGTGCTAGACGGACAGGGGAACGGGGCAATCAGCCCCAGCATTTT.

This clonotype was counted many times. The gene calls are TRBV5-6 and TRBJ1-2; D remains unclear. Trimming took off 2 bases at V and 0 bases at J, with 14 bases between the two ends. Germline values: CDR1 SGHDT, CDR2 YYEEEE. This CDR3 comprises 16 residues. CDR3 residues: CASSLYRTEANYGYTF. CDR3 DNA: TGTGCCAGCAGCTTATACCGTACGGAGGCTAACTATGGCTACACCTTC.

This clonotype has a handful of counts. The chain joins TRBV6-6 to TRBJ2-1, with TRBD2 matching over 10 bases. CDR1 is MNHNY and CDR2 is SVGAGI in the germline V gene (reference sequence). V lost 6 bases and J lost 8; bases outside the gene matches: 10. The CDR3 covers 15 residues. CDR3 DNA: TGTGCCAGCAGCACCGGGACTAGCGTCTTGGATGAGCAGTTCTTC. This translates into CASSTGTSVLDEQFF.

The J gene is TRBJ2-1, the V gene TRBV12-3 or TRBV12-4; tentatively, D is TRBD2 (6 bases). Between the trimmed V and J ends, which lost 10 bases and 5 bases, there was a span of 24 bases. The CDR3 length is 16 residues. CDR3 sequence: CANTLFGGNLHNEQFF. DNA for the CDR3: TGTGCCAACACACTATTCGGCGGGAACCTTCACAATGAGCAGTTCTTC.

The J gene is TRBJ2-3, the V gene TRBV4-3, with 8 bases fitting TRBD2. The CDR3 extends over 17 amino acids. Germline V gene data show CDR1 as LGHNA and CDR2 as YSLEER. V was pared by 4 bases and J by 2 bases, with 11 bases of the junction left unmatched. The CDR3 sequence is CASSLVAGIPNTDTQYF. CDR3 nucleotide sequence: TGCGCCAGCAGCCTAGTAGCGGGAATACCAAACACAGATACGCAGTATTTT.

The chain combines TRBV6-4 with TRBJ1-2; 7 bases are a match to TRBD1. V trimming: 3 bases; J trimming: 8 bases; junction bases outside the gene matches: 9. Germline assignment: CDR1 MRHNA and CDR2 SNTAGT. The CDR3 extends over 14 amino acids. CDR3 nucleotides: TGTGCCAGCAGTGAAGGGACAGACTACGGCGGCTACACCTTC. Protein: CASSEGTDYGGYTF.

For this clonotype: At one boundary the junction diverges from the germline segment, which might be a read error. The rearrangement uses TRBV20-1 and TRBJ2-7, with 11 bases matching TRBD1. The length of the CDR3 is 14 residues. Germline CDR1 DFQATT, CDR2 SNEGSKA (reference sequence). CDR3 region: CGARVGQGAYEQYF. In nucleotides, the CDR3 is TGCGGTGCTAGAGTCGGACAGGGGGCTTACGAGCAGTACTTC.

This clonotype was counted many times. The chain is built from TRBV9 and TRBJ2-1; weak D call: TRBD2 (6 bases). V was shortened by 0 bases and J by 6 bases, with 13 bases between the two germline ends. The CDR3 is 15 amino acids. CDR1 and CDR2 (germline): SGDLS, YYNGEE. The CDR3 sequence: CASSVAGRTPNEQFF. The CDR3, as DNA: TGTGCCAGCAGCGTAGCTGGGAGGACCCCCAATGAGCAGTTCTTC.

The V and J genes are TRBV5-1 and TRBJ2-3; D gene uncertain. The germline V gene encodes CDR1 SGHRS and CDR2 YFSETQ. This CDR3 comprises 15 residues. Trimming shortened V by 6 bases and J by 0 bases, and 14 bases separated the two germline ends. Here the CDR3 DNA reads TGCGCCAGCACGGACCCCACGGGTAGCACAGATACGCAGTATTTT. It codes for CASTDPTGSTDTQYF.

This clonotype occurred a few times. Here the CDR3 DNA reads TGTGCCAGCAGTGTATCCGGGACTAGTCTCAATGAGCAGTTCTTC. The encoded protein is CASSVSGTSLNEQFF. This chain connects TRBV25-1 to TRBJ2-1, with 8 bases fitting TRBD2. J was trimmed by 6 bases and V by 4 bases; bases with no gene match: 8. Germline lookup yields CDR1 MGHDK and CDR2 SYGVNS. CDR3 length equals 15 residues.

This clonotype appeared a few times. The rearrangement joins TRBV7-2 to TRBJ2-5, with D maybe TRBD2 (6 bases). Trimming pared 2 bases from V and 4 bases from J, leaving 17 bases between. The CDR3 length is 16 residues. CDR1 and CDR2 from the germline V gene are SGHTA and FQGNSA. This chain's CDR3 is CASSLRTTHIGETQYF. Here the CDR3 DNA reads TGTGCCAGCAGCTTAAGGACTACCCATATAGGAGAGACCCAGTACTTC.

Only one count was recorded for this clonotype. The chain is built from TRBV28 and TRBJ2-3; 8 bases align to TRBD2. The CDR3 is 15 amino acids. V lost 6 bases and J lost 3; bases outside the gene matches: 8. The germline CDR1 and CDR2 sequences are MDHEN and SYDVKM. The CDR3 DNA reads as TGTGCCAGCAGCCCAGTACTAGCGGATACAGATACGCAGTATTTT. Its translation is CASSPVLADTDTQYF.

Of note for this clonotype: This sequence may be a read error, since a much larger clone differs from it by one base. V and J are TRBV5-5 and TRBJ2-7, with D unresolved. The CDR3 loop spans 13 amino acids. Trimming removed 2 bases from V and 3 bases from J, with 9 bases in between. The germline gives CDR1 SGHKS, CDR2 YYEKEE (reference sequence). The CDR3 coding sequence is TGTGCCAGCAGCTTATCCTACGACTACGAGCAGTACTTC. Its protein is CASSLSYDYEQYF.

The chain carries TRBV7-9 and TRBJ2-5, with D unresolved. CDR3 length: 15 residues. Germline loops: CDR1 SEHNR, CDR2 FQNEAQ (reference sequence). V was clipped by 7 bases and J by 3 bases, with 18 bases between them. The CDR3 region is CASTLGTIGEETQYF. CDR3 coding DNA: TGTGCCAGCACCCTGGGAACTATTGGGGAAGAGACCCAGTACTTC.

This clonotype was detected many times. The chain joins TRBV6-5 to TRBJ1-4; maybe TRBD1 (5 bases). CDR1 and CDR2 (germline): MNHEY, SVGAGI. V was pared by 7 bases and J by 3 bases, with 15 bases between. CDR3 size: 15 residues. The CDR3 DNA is TGTGCCAGCAAACCCGCGGGACTGCCTAATGAAAAACTGTTTTTT. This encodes CASKPAGLPNEKLFF.

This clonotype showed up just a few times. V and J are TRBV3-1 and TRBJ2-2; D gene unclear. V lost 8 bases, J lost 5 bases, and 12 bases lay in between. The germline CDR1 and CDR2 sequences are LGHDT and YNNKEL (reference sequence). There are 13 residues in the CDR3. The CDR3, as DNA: TGTGCCAGCTCACCTCTCGGTACCGGGGAGCTGTTTTTT. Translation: CASSPLGTGELFF. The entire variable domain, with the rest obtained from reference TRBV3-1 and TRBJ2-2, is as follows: DTAVSQTPKYLVTQMGNDKSIKCEQNLGHDTMYWYKQDSKKFLKIMFSYNNKELIINETVPNRFSPKSPDKAHLNLHINSLELGDSAVYFCASSPLGTGELFFGEGSRLTVL.

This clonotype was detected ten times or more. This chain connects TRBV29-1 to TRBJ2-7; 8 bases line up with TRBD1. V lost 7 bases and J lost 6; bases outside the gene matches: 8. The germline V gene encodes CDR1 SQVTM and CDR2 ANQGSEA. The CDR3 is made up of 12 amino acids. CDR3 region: CSGGQGRGEQYF. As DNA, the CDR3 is TGCAGCGGTGGACAGGGAAGGGGCGAGCAGTACTTC.

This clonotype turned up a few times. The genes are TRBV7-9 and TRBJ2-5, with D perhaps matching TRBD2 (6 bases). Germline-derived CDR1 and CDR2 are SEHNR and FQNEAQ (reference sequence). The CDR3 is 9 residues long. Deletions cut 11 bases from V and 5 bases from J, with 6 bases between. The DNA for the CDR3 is TGTGCCGGAGGGGAGACCCAGTACTTC. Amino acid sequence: CAGGETQYF.

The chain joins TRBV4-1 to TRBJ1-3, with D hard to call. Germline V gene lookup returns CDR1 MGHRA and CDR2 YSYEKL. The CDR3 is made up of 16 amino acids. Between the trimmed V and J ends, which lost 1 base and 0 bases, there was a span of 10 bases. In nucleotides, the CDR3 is TGCGCCAGCAGCCAAGGTGAGAAAGTCTCTGGAAACACCATATATTTT. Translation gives CASSQGEKVSGNTIYF.

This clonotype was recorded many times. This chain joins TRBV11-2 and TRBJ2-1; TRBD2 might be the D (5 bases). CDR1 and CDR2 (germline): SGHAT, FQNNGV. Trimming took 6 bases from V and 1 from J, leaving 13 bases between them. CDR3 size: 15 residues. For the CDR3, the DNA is TGTGCCAGCAGGGAGGTAGGGCCTTCCTACAATGAGCAGTTCTTC. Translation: CASREVGPSYNEQFF. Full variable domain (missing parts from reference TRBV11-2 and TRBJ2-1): EAGVAQSPRYKIIEKRQSVAFWCNPISGHATLYWYQQILGQGPKLLIQFQNNGVVDDSQLPKDRFSAERLKGVDSTLKIQPAKLEDSAVYLCASREVGPSYNEQFFGPGTRLTVL.

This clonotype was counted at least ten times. The CDR3 DNA reads as TGCGCCAGCAGCCAAGATGAGCGGGGGAAGACCCAGTACTTC. This translates into CASSQDERGKTQYF. The chain has TRBV4-1 and TRBJ2-5, with 8 positions matching TRBD2. CDR3 length: 14 residues. Trimming removed 0 bases from V and 6 bases from J; junction bases left unmatched: 3. CDR1 and CDR2 (germline): MGHRA, YSYEKL.